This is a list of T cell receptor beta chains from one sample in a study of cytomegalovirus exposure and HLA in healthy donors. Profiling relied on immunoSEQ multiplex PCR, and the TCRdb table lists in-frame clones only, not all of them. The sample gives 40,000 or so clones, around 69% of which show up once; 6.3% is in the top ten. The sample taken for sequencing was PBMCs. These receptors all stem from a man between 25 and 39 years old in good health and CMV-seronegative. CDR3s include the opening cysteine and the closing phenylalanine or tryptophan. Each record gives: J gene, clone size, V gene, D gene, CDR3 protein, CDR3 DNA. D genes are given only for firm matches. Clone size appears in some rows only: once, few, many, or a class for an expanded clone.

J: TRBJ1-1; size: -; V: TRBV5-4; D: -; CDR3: CASSLGRGGLSNTEAFF; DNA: TGTGCCAGCAGCTTGGGACGGGGGGGGCTCAGCAACACTGAAGCTTTCTTT
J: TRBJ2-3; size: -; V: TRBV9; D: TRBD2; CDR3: CASSVGLAADTQYF; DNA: TGTGCCAGCAGCGTAGGACTAGCTGCAGATACGCAGTATTTT
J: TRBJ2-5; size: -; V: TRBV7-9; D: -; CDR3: CASSPPGVGTQETQYF; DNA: TGTGCCAGCAGTCCCCCGGGGGTGGGTACCCAAGAGACCCAGTACTTC
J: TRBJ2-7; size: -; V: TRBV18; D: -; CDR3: CASSPMGQAGYEQYF; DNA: TGTGCCAGCTCACCAATGGGCCAGGCGGGGTACGAGCAGTACTTC
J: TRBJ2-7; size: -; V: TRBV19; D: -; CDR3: CASSIRLSYYEQYF; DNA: TGTGCCAGTAGTATTCGATTATCCTACTACGAGCAGTACTTC
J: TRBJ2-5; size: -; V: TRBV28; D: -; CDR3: CASSLGGEETQYF; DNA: TGTGCCAGCAGTTTGGGGGGTGAAGAGACCCAGTACTTC
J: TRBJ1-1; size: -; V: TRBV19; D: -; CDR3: CASSGGRLGNTEAFF; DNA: TGTGCCAGTAGTGGGGGCCGGTTAGGGAACACTGAAGCTTTCTTT
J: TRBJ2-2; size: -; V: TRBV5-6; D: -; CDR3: CASSLRAGGYTGELFF; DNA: TGTGCCAGCAGCTTGCGGGCGGGCGGCTACACCGGGGAGCTGTTTTTT
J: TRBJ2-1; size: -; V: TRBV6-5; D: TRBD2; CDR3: CASSSGGGHEFF; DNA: TGTGCCAGCAGTTCAGGCGGGGGGCACGAGTTCTTC
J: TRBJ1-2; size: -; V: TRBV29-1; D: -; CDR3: CSVESAAPGVGYTF; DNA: TGCAGCGTTGAATCTGCAGCCCCGGGGGTCGGCTACACCTTC
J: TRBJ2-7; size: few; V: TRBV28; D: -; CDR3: CASSTDSTYEQYF; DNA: TGTGCCAGCAGCACAGACAGTACCTACGAGCAGTACTTC
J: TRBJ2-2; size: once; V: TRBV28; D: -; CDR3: CASSFAGAGTGELFF; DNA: TGTGCCAGCAGTTTTGCGGGGGCCGGGACCGGGGAGCTGTTTTTT
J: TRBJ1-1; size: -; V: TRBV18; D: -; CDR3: CASSPQQLGRAEAFF; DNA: TGTGCCAGCTCACCACAGCAGTTAGGCCGGGCTGAAGCTTTCTTT
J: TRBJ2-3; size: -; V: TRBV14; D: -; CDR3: CASGRATGPPGDTQYF; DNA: TGTGCCAGCGGACGAGCTACAGGGCCACCCGGAGATACGCAGTATTTT
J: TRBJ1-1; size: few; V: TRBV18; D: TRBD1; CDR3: CASSKDRLDTEAFF; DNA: TGTGCCAGCTCTAAGGACAGGCTTGACACTGAAGCTTTCTTT
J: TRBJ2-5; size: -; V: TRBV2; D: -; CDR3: CASSYASAGETQYF; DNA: TGTGCCAGCAGTTACGCTAGCGCGGGTGAGACCCAGTACTTC
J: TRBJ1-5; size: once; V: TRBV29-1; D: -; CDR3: CSVGVEPNQPQHF; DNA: TGCAGCGTTGGAGTAGAGCCCAATCAGCCCCAGCATTTT
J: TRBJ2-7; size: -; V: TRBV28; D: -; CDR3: CASSFVEGAELKDEQYF; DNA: TGTGCCAGCAGTTTCGTGGAGGGGGCGGAATTAAAGGACGAGCAGTACTTC
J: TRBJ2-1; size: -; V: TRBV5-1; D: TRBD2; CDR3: CASSLVSASGYNEQFF; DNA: TGCGCCAGCAGCTTGGTCTCGGCTAGCGGGTACAATGAGCAGTTCTTC
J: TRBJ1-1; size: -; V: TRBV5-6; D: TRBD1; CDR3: CASQTVGGTGRWTEAFF; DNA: TGTGCCAGCCAAACTGTCGGCGGGACAGGTCGGTGGACTGAAGCTTTCTTT
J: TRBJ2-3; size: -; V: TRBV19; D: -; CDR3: CASSIGRATDTQYF; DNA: TGTGCCAGTAGTATAGGCAGGGCCACAGATACGCAGTATTTT
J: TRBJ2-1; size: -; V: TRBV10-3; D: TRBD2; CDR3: CAISASQASGDHNEQFF; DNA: TGTGCCATCAGCGCCAGTCAGGCTAGCGGGGACCACAATGAGCAGTTCTTC
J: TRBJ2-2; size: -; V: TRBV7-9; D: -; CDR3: CASSLEEGLGDGELFF; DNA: TGTGCCAGCAGCTTAGAGGAGGGGTTGGGCGACGGGGAGCTGTTTTTT
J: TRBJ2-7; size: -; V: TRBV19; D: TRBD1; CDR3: CASSLRDSYYEQYF; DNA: TGTGCCAGTAGCCTCCGGGACAGCTACTACGAGCAGTACTTC
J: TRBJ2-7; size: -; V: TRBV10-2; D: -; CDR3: CASSTYRVGYEQYF; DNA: TGCGCCAGTTCCACTTACAGGGTTGGGTACGAGCAGTACTTC
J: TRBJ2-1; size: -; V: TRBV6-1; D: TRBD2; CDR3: CASSAGHTSGGGGEQFF; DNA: TGTGCCAGCAGTGCGGGCCACACTAGCGGGGGAGGTGGTGAGCAGTTCTTC
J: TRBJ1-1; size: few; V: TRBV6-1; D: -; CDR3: CASSEGQKNTEAFF; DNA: TGTGCCAGCAGTGAAGGGCAGAAGAACACTGAAGCTTTCTTT
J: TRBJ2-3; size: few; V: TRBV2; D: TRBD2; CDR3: CASSSLAGFGATDTQYF; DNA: TGTGCCAGCAGCTCACTAGCGGGATTTGGGGCCACAGATACGCAGTATTTT
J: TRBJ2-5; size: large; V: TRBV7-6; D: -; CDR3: CASSGGETQYF; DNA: TGTGCCAGCTCCGGGGGAGAGACCCAGTACTTC
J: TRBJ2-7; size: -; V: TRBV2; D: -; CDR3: CASSAVGSQNGQYF; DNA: TGTGCCAGCAGTGCGGTGGGCAGTCAAAACGGGCAGTACTTC
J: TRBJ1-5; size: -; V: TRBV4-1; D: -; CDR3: CASSQLSKGSNQPQHF; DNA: TGCGCCAGCAGCCAATTGAGTAAGGGGAGCAATCAGCCCCAGCATTTT
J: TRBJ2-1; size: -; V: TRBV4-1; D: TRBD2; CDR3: CASSTGLAGRLEQFF; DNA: TGCGCCAGCAGCACCGGACTAGCGGGTCGACTTGAGCAGTTCTTC
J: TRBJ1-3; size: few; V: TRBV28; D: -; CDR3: CASSLGSAGGNTIYF; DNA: TGTGCCAGCAGTCTTGGGAGCGCGGGTGGAAACACCATATATTTT
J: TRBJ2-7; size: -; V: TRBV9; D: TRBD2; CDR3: CASSVGPSGSTYEQYF; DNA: TGTGCCAGCAGCGTCGGCCCTAGCGGGAGCACCTACGAGCAGTACTTC
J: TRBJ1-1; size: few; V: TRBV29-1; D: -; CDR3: CSVDEGGTEAFF; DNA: TGCAGCGTTGACGAGGGAGGCACTGAAGCTTTCTTT
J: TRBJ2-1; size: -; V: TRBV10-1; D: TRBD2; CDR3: CASSEASSGSYNEQFF; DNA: TGCGCCAGCAGTGAGGCCTCTAGCGGGAGTTACAATGAGCAGTTCTTC
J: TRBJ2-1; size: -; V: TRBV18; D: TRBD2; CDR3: CASSPLAGGDNEQFF; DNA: TGTGCCAGCTCACCACTAGCGGGGGGGGACAATGAGCAGTTCTTC
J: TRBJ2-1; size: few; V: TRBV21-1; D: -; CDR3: CASSKGTSDKHNEQFF; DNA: TGTGCCAGCAGCAAAGGGACTAGCGATAAGCACAATGAGCAGTTCTTC
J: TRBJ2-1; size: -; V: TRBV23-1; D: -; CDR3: CASSQFVTNYNEQFF; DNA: TGCGCCAGCAGTCAATTCGTGACTAACTACAATGAGCAGTTCTTC
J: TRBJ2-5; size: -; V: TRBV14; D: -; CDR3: CASSQVQETQYF; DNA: TGTGCCAGCAGCCAAGTACAGGAGACCCAGTACTTC
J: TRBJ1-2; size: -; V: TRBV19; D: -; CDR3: CASNAENNYGYTF; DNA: TGTGCCAGTAATGCTGAGAATAACTATGGCTACACCTTC
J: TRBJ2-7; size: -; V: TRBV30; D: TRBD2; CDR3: CAWSGGASGKHYEQYF; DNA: TGTGCCTGGAGTGGGGGGGCTAGCGGGAAGCACTACGAGCAGTACTTC
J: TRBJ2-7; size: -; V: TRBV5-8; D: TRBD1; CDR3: CASSLSGTGPRYF; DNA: TGTGCCAGCAGCCTCTCCGGGACAGGTCCAAGGTACTTC
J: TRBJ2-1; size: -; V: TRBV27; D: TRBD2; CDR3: CASSLNPSGTYNEQFF; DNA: TGTGCCAGCAGTCTAAATCCTAGCGGTACCTACAATGAGCAGTTCTTC
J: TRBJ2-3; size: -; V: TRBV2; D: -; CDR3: CASSVRGLTDTQYF; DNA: TGTGCCAGCAGTGTAAGGGGGTTGACAGATACGCAGTATTTT
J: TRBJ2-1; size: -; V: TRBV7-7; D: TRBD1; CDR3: CASSQGESSYNEQFF; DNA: TGTGCCAGCAGCCAGGGGGAGAGCTCCTACAATGAGCAGTTCTTC
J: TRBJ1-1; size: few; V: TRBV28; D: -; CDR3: CASSRSTNTEAFF; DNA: TGTGCCAGCTCTCGGAGCACGAACACTGAAGCTTTCTTT
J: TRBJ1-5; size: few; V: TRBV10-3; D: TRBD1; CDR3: CATQGTSNQPQHF; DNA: TGTGCCACACAGGGGACGAGCAATCAGCCCCAGCATTTT
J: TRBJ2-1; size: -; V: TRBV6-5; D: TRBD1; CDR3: CASSPDRGDKNEQFF; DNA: TGTGCCAGCAGTCCGGACAGGGGTGATAAGAATGAGCAGTTCTTC
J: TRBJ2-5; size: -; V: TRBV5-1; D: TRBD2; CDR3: CASSLAGGGETQYF; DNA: TGCGCCAGCAGCTTAGCGGGAGGAGGAGAGACCCAGTACTTC
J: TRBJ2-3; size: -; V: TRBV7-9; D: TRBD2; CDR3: CASSVSGSTHGTDTQYF; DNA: TGTGCCAGCAGCGTTAGCGGGAGCACCCATGGGACAGATACGCAGTATTTT
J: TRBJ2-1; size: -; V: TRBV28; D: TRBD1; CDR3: CASSMTGANEQFF; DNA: TGTGCCAGCAGTATGACAGGGGCAAATGAGCAGTTCTTC
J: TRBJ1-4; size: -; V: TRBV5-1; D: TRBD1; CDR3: CASSFSTGGPEGLGGEKLFF; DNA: TGCGCCAGCAGCTTCTCGACAGGGGGCCCCGAAGGGCTTGGGGGTGAAAAACTGTTTTTT
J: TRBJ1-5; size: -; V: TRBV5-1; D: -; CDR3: CASSPGGNSEIGQPQHF; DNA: TGCGCCAGCAGCCCCGGGGGTAATTCTGAGATAGGCCAGCCCCAGCATTTT
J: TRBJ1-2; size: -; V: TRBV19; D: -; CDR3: CASSPWTETKSNYGYTF; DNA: TGTGCCAGTAGTCCCTGGACAGAGACGAAGTCGAACTATGGCTACACCTTC
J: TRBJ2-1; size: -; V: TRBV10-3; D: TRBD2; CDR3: CAINWGGDEQFF; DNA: TGTGCCATTAATTGGGGGGGGGATGAGCAGTTCTTC
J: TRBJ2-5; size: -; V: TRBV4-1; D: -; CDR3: CASSQDRGDSRGTQYF; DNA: TGCGCCAGCAGCCAAGATCGAGGGGACTCGAGGGGGACCCAGTACTTC